The 16 T cell receptor beta chains given below trace back to one sample, sequenced in a study of blood T cell repertoires in COVID-19. Clones were sequenced by immunoSEQ multiplex PCR, and TCRdb holds only the in-frame ones, with some missing. The data show 250,000 to 350,000 clones, 70% to 90% seen once. Sequencing was done on a sample of peripheral blood. These receptors were obtained from a woman in her forties or fifties with active or convalescent COVID-19.

The V gene is TRBV5-1, the J gene TRBJ2-1; the D gene is possibly TRBD1 (6 bases). This CDR3 spans 14 amino acids. Germline V gene sequence: CDR1 SGHRS, CDR2 YFSETQ. Trimming pared 2 bases from V and 4 bases from J, leaving 10 bases between. The CDR3 reads CASSFQQGYNEQFF. The CDR3 DNA is TGCGCCAGCAGCTTCCAACAGGGTTACAATGAGCAGTTCTTC.

Here the CDR3 reads CASKSSGRHEQYF. CDR3 sequence (DNA): TGTGCCAGCAAATCTAGCGGGAGACACGAGCAGTACTTC. The chain joins TRBV7-9 to TRBJ2-7; 10 nucleotides align to TRBD2. With 7 bases clipped from V and 5 bases from J, the junction kept 5 bases outside the gene matches. Germline V CDR1 and CDR2: SEHNR, FQNEAQ (reference sequence). CDR3 size: 13 residues.

The chain uses TRBV6-5 and TRBJ2-7, with no clear D. V lost 6 bases, J lost 9 bases, and 15 bases lay in between. There are 12 residues in the CDR3. CDR1 is MNHEY and CDR2 is SVGAGI in the germline V gene. The chain's CDR3 is CASSDIAPGQYF. The CDR3 bases are TGTGCCAGCAGCGATATCGCTCCGGGGCAGTACTTC.

V and J are TRBV6-1 and TRBJ2-7; D remains unclear. This CDR3 is 13 amino acids long. Germline V gene data show CDR1 as MNHNS and CDR2 as SASEGT. The V end was cut by 3 bases, the J end by 1 base, with 7 bases between. CDR3 in amino acids: CASSDPGSYEQYF. CDR3 sequence (DNA): TGTGCCAGCAGTGATCCGGGTTCCTACGAGCAGTACTTC.

The V gene is TRBV11-2, the J gene TRBJ2-7, with D hard to call. CDR1 is SGHAT, CDR2 FQNNGV, per germline. The ends were cut back, 1 base at V and 3 bases at J, with 10 bases in the middle. The CDR3 runs to 14 residues. CDR3 region: CASSLGWANYEQYF. For the CDR3, the DNA is TGTGCCAGCAGCTTAGGTTGGGCTAACTACGAGCAGTACTTC.

The chain links TRBV4-1 to TRBJ1-4; TRBD1 aligns across 7 bases. The CDR3 totals 16 residues. V was clipped by 4 bases and J by 4 bases; unmatched bases: 9. The germline gives CDR1 MGHRA, CDR2 YSYEKL. The CDR3 loop reads CASSPLDRRRNEKLFF. In DNA, the CDR3 is TGCGCCAGCAGCCCCCTGGACAGGCGCCGTAATGAAAAACTGTTTTTT.

The rearrangement joins TRBV24-1 to TRBJ2-1; 10 bases align to TRBD2. Unmatched junction bases numbered 8, after V lost 3 bases and J lost 10 bases. CDR1 is KGHDR, CDR2 SFDVKD, per germline. CDR3 length equals 15 residues. The CDR3 DNA reads TGTGCCACCAGTGATCCTAGCGGGAGAACGGGGGAGCAGTTCTTC. This gives the protein CATSDPSGRTGEQFF.

The chain uses TRBV5-5 and TRBJ2-3; 14 bases are shared with TRBD2. This CDR3 region has 17 residues. The germline CDR1 and CDR2 sequences are SGHKS and YYEKEE (reference sequence). Germline trimming cut 0 bases from V and 3 bases from J; bases unmatched to any gene: 3. CDR3 coding DNA: TGTGCCAGCAGCTTGGGACTAGCGGGAGGGAGAACAGATACGCAGTATTTT. Its translation is CASSLGLAGGRTDTQYF.

The rearrangement links TRBV7-9 to TRBJ2-3; a possible D gene is TRBD1 (5 bases). Per the germline V gene, CDR1 is SEHNR and CDR2 is FQNEAQ (reference sequence). This CDR3 is built from 15 residues. V gave up 4 bases and J gave up 0 bases, with 11 bases separating them. In DNA, the CDR3 is TGTGCCAGCAGCTCGGACACTTCAAGCACAGATACGCAGTATTTT. This gives the protein CASSSDTSSTDTQYF. The entire variable domain, with the rest obtained from reference TRBV7-9 and TRBJ2-3, is as follows: DTGVSQNPRHKITKRGQNVTFRCDPISEHNRLYWYRQTLGQGPEFLTYFQNEAQLEKSRLLSDRFSAERPKGSFSTLEIQRTEQGDSAMYLCASSSDTSSTDTQYFGPGTRLTVL.

V is TRBV6-5 and J is TRBJ1-1, with TRBD1 matching over 11 bases. This CDR3 has 14 residues. V shed 5 bases and J 5 bases; nucleotides not matched to a gene: 4. In germline, CDR1 is MNHEY, CDR2 SVGAGI. The CDR3 DNA is TGTGCCAGCAGTACCGGGACAGGGGGGACTGAAGCTTTCTTT. It is translated as CASSTGTGGTEAFF.

On this clone itself: Since no conserved phenylalanine or tryptophan closes the CDR3, a read error is the likely cause. It is unclear where the CDR3 begins or ends on the DNA, so no DNA is shown, and the CDR3 is as TCRdb lists it. This chain connects TRBV5-6 to TRBJ1-2; no DNA check was done on the table's D call, TRBD1. The CDR3 is 15 residues long, ends included. Germline lookup yields CDR1 SGHDT and CDR2 YYEEEE. The CDR3 loop is CASSLGWLDRENIKY.

The chain couples TRBV5-1 to TRBJ1-1; D is undetermined. Trimming pared 0 bases from V and 1 base from J, leaving 10 bases between. Germline CDR1 reads SGHRS; CDR2 reads YFSETQ. The CDR3 contains 15 residues. The CDR3 protein is CASSLGAGQNTEAFF. CDR3 sequence (DNA): TGCGCCAGCAGCTTGGGAGCTGGGCAGAACACTGAAGCTTTCTTT.

The V call is TRBV5-6, the J call TRBJ2-3; 7 positions agree with TRBD1. V trimming: 5 bases; J trimming: 9 bases; junction bases outside the gene matches: 9. The CDR3 has 13 residues. Germline values: CDR1 SGHDT, CDR2 YYEEEE. CDR3 coding DNA: TGTGCCAGCAGAGTTTACAGGGGAGAGACGCAGTATTTT. It codes for CASRVYRGETQYF.

V is TRBV10-1 and J is TRBJ2-1; a possible D gene is TRBD1 (6 bases). This CDR3 region has 14 residues. Trimming cost V 5 bases and J 1 base, with 9 bases left between them. Germline-derived CDR1 and CDR2 are WNHNN and SYGVQD (reference sequence). Here the CDR3 reads CASSIRGSYNEQFF. The CDR3, as DNA: TGCGCCAGCAGTATCAGGGGATCCTACAATGAGCAGTTCTTC.

This sequence joins TRBV5-1 and TRBJ2-2, with unresolved D. CDR1 and CDR2 from the germline V gene are SGHRS and YFSETQ. There are 13 residues in the CDR3. With 2 bases removed from V and 7 bases from J, the gap between germline ends came to 9 bases. The CDR3 reads CASSLYMSGELFF. CDR3 in DNA: TGCGCCAGCAGCTTATATATGAGCGGGGAGCTGTTTTTT. Full variable domain (outside the CDR3, taken from reference TRBV5-1 and TRBJ2-2): KAGVTQTPRYLIKTRGQQVTLSCSPISGHRSVSWYQQTPGQGLQFLFEYFSETQRNKGNFPGRFSGRQFSNSRSEMNVSTLELGDSALYLCASSLYMSGELFFGEGSRLTVL.

This sequence joins TRBV28 and TRBJ2-5; 12 bases are shared with TRBD1. The CDR3 consists of 16 residues. J gave up 5 bases and V 6 bases, and 10 bases lay outside the gene matches. Germline CDR1 MDHEN, CDR2 SYDVKM. The CDR3 sequence: CASRQPGQGARETQYF. CDR3 DNA: TGTGCCAGCAGACAACCGGGACAGGGGGCGCGGGAGACCCAGTACTTC.